Following are 15 T cell receptor beta chains from one sample sequenced in a study of blood T cells in healthy people across ages. A second PCR, run for about 6 to 12 cycles, used a sample-barcoded 5' primer plus a J-beta primer mix. TCRdb passed the 5' RACE reads through MiXCR, listing each CDR3 protein once. The sample consists of roughly 680,000 distinct CDR3 sequences, over 40% of them appearing once. The sample consisted of blood. The receptor set was obtained from an elderly woman in good health.

As regards this clonotype: It is likely a read error, because the conserved phenylalanine at the end of the CDR3 is missing. The gene calls are TRBV12-3 or TRBV12-4 and TRBJ2-3; D is perhaps TRBD2 (5 bases). CDR3 length equals 13 residues. V shed 6 bases and J shed 3 bases, with 10 bases lying between them. The DNA of the CDR3 is TGTGCCAGCAGACGAGGGTGGACAGATACGCAGTATTCT. Amino acids: CASRRGWTDTQYS.

This clonotype appeared many times. J is TRBJ2-7 and V is TRBV10-3; 11 bases line up with TRBD2. This CDR3 has 13 residues. Germline V gives CDR1 ENHRY, CDR2 SYGVKD. V was pared by 10 bases and J by 2 bases, with 4 bases of the junction left unmatched. The CDR3 region is CASGTSGTYEQYF. CDR3 DNA: TGTGCCAGCGGGACTAGCGGAACCTACGAGCAGTACTTC.

The CDR3 DNA reads as TGTGCCAGCAGCCAACATGGGGTAGCGGGGCTCTATAACAATGAGCAGTACTTC. This translates into CASSQHGVAGLYNNEQYF. V usage is TRBV7-3 and J usage is TRBJ2-7, with 8 nucleotides matching TRBD2. V shed 5 bases, J shed 7 bases, and the junction held 22 bases outside the gene matches. The CDR3 has 18 residues. Per the germline V gene, CDR1 is SGHTA and CDR2 is FQGTGA.

J is TRBJ1-5 and V is TRBV10-3, with a possible D match to TRBD1 (5 bases). Trimming cost V 0 bases and J 4 bases, with 13 bases left between them. Per the germline V gene, CDR1 is ENHRY and CDR2 is SYGVKD. This CDR3 spans 16 amino acids. The CDR3 is CAISESGGVTNQPQHF. For the CDR3, the DNA is TGTGCCATCAGTGAGTCGGGAGGGGTAACGAATCAGCCCCAGCATTTT.

The V gene is TRBV13, the J gene TRBJ2-2; a possible D gene is TRBD2 (6 bases). CDR3 size: 16 residues. CDR1 is PRHDT, CDR2 FYEKMQ, per germline (reference sequence). V lost 5 bases to trimming and J lost 4 bases, with 17 bases between them. The CDR3 region is CASSTRVLGGTGELFF. CDR3 in DNA: TGTGCCAGCAGCACCCGGGTCCTGGGGGGCACCGGGGAGCTGTTTTTT.

Comments on this clonotype: This sequence may be a read error, since a much larger clone differs from it by one base. V gene TRBV14 combines with J gene TRBJ2-1, with 8 bases aligning to TRBD2. The tail of the sequence fits TRBJ2-7 better, so the J call may be wrong. CDR1 is SGHDN, CDR2 FVKESK, per germline. This CDR3 comprises 16 residues. The CDR3 nucleotides are TGTGCCAGCAGCCCTCGGTGGCGGGGGGTATACAATGAGCAGTACTTC. The encoded protein is CASSPRWRGVYNEQYF.

This chain uses TRBV14 with TRBJ2-2; 7 nucleotides agree with TRBD1. J was trimmed by 5 bases and V by 6 bases; bases with no gene match: 6. The CDR3 has 14 residues. The V gene's germline CDR1 is SGHDN and CDR2 FVKESK. The CDR3 nucleotides read TGTGCCAGCAGAGGGACAGACTATACCGGGGAGCTGTTTTTT. Its protein is CASRGTDYTGELFF.

V and J are TRBV11-2 and TRBJ2-7, with TRBD1 matching 9 bases. CDR1 is SGHAT, CDR2 FQNNGV, per germline. This CDR3 region has 15 residues. With V trimmed by 5 bases and J by 2 bases, 7 bases remained unmatched. The CDR3 DNA reads TGTGCCAGCAGCATCGACTACAGGGGGCCCTACGAGCAGTACTTC. It codes for CASSIDYRGPYEQYF.

The genes are TRBV5-1 and TRBJ2-2; possible D gene TRBD2, 5 bases. Deletions cut 0 bases from V and 7 bases from J, with 13 bases between. Germline V lookup: CDR1 SGHRS, CDR2 YFSETQ. This CDR3 is built from 15 residues. The CDR3 loop is CASSLAPGSGGELFF. The CDR3 DNA follows: TGCGCCAGCAGCTTGGCCCCGGGGTCGGGCGGGGAGCTGTTTTTT.

This clonotype was counted ten times or more. The J gene is TRBJ2-6, the V gene TRBV12-3 or TRBV12-4; D gene ambiguous. The CDR3 covers 15 residues. V lost 3 bases and J 2 bases, leaving 8 bases between the germline ends. CDR3 sequence reads: CASSFSGTGANVLTF. As DNA, the CDR3 is TGTGCCAGCAGTTTCTCTGGGACTGGGGCCAACGTCCTGACTTTC.

The chain couples TRBV6-1 to TRBJ2-7; 8 bases line up with TRBD1. CDR3 length equals 15 residues. Germline assignment: CDR1 MNHNS and CDR2 SASEGT. With V trimmed by 3 bases and J by 4 bases, 8 bases remained unmatched. The CDR3: CASSEPPRGLYEQYF. The CDR3 nucleotides read TGTGCCAGCAGTGAGCCGCCCAGGGGGCTGTACGAGCAGTACTTC.

Remarks on this clonotype: The junction shows a germline mismatch at one end, possibly a read error. J is TRBJ1-2 and V is TRBV4-1; D is uncertain. Germline V CDR1 and CDR2: MGHRA, YSYEKL. CDR3 size: 15 residues. Here the CDR3 reads CTSSPDLTSPYGYTF. The CDR3 DNA reads TGCACCAGCAGCCCAGATCTGACATCACCATATGGCTACACCTTC.

This clonotype occurred many times. The V call is TRBV29-1, the J call TRBJ1-2, with TRBD1 identical over 7 bases. Germline V gene data show CDR1 as SQVTM and CDR2 as ANQGSEA. J gave up 8 bases and V 7 bases, and 13 bases lay outside the gene matches. CDR3 size: 13 residues. CDR3 nucleotide sequence: TGCAGCGCCCTTGACAGGGTGGGTGTCGGCTACACCTTC. Translation: CSALDRVGVGYTF.

This clonotype was counted at least ten times. The chain links TRBV20-1 to TRBJ2-1; 7 nucleotides line up with TRBD2. The CDR3 has 16 residues. Looked up from germline, CDR1 is DFQATT and CDR2 is SNEGSKA (reference sequence). V trimming: 3 bases; J trimming: 10 bases; junction bases outside the gene matches: 18. The CDR3 DNA reads as TGCAGTGCTAGTAACTTCGTCGGCGGGAGAATTGAAGAGCAGTTCTTC. Its protein is CSASNFVGGRIEEQFF.

The V gene is TRBV4-1, the J gene TRBJ1-4; D remains unclear. CDR3 length: 15 amino acids. Germline V lookup: CDR1 MGHRA, CDR2 YSYEKL. Trimming left V 3 bases short and J 8 bases short, with 16 bases between. The DNA for the CDR3 is TGCGCCAGCAGCCACCCGGCGAGGTTGGTAGAAAAACTGTTTTTT. Translated, it gives CASSHPARLVEKLFF.